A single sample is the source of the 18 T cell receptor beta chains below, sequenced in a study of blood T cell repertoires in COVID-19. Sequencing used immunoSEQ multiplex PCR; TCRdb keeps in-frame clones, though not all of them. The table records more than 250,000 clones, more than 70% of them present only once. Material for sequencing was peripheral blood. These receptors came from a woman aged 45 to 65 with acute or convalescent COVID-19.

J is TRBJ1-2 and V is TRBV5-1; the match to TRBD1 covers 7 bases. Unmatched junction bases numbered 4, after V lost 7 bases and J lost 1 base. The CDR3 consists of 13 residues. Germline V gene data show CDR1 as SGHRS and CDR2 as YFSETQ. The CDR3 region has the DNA TGCGCCAGCTCCCAGGGGGTTAACTATGGCTACACCTTC. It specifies CASSQGVNYGYTF.

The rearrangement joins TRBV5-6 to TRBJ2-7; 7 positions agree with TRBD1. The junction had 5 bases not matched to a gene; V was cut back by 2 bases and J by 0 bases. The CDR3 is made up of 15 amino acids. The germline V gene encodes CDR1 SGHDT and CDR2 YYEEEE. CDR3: CASSLTGDPSYEQYV. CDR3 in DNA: TGTGCCAGCAGCTTAACAGGGGACCCCTCCTACGAGCAGTACGTC.

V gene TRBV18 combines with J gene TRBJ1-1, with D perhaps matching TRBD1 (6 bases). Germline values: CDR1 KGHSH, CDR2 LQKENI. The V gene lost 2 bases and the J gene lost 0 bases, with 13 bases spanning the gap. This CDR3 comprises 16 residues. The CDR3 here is CASSPAQGTVNTEAFF. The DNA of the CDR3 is TGTGCCAGCTCACCAGCCCAGGGGACGGTGAACACTGAAGCTTTCTTT.

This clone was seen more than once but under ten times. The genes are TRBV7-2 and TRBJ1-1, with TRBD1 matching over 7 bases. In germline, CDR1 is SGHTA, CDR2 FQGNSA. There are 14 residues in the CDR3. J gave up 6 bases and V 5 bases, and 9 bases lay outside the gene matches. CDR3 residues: CASSPGQARAEAFF. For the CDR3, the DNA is TGTGCCAGCAGCCCCGGACAGGCCAGGGCTGAAGCTTTCTTT.

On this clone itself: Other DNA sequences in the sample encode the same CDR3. CDR3 amino acids: CASSAYRGLGETQYF. The CDR3 DNA is TGTGCCAGCAGCGCATACAGGGGTTTAGGGGAGACCCAGTACTTC. The chain joins TRBV7-2 to TRBJ2-5; TRBD1 matches at 7 bases. The CDR3 sequence is 15 residues long. Germline CDR1 reads SGHTA; CDR2 reads FQGNSA. The V and J ends lost 5 bases and 5 bases, in that order; junction bases with no gene match: 11.

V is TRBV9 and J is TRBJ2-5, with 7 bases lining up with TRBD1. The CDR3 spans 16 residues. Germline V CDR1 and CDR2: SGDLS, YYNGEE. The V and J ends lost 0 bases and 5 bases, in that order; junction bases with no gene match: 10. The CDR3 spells CASSVGGGDFGETQYF. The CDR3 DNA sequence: TGTGCCAGCAGCGTAGGAGGGGGCGATTTCGGGGAGACCCAGTACTTC.

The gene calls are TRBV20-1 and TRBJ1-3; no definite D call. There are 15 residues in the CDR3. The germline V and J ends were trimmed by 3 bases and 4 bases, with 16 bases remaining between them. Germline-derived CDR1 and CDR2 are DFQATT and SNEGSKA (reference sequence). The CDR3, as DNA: TGCAGTGCTAGTGTTGGGGAGGTGCGGGGAAACACCATATATTTT. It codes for CSASVGEVRGNTIYF.

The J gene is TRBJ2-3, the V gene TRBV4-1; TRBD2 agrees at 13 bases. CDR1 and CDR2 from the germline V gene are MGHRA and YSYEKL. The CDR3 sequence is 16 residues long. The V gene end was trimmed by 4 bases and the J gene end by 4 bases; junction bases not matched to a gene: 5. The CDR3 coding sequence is TGCGCCAGCAGCCTCACTAGCGGGGGGGGCTCAGATACGCAGTATTTT. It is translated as CASSLTSGGGSDTQYF.

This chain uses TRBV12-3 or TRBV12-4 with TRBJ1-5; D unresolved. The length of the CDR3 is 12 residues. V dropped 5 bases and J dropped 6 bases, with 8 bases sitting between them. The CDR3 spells CASSLPPQPQHF. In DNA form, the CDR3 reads TGTGCCAGCAGTCTCCCCCCTCAGCCCCAGCATTTT.

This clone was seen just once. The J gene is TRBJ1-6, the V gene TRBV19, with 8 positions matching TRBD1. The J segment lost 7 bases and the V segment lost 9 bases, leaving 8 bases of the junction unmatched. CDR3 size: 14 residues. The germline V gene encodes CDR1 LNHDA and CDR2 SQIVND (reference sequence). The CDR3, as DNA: TGTGCCAGCAAGACAGGGGAAAACAATTCACCCCTCCACTTT. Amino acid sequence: CASKTGENNSPLHF.

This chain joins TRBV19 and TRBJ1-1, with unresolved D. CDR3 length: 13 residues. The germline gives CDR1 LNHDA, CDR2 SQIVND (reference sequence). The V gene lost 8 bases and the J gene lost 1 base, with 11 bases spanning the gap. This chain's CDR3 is CASWERPNTEAFF. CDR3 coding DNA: TGTGCCAGTTGGGAGAGGCCGAACACTGAAGCTTTCTTT.

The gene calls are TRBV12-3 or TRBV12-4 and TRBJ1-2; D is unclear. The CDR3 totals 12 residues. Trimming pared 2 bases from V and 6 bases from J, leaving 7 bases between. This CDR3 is CASSLWGDGYTF. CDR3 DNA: TGTGCCAGCAGTTTATGGGGAGATGGCTACACCTTC.

The CDR3 DNA follows: TGTGCCAGCAGCCGAAACAGGGATTCACCCGGCTACACCTTC. As protein: CASSRNRDSPGYTF. The chain recombines TRBV11-2 with TRBJ1-2; TRBD1 is a possible D gene (6 bases). CDR1 and CDR2 from the germline V gene are SGHAT and FQNNGV. V shed 5 bases and J shed 8 bases, with 18 bases lying between them. This CDR3 region has 14 residues.

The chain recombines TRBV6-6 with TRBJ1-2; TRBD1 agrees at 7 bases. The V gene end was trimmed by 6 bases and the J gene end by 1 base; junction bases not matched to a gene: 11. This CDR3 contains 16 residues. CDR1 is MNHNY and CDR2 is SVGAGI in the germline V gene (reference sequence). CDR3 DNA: TGTGCCAGCAGCCTTTCGGGACAGCTCTATAACTATGGCTACACCTTC. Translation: CASSLSGQLYNYGYTF.

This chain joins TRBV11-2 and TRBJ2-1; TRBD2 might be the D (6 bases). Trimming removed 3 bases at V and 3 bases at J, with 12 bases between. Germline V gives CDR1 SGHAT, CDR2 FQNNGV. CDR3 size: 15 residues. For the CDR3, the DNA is TGTGCCAGCAGCTTGCGACTAGATAGCTACAATGAGCAGTTCTTC. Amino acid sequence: CASSLRLDSYNEQFF.

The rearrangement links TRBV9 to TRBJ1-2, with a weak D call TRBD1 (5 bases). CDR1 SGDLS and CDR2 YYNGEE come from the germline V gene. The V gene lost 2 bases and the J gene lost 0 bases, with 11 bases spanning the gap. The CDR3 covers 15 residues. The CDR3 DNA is TGTGCCAGCAGCGTTCGACAGTTTCCTAACTATGGCTACACCTTC. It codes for CASSVRQFPNYGYTF.

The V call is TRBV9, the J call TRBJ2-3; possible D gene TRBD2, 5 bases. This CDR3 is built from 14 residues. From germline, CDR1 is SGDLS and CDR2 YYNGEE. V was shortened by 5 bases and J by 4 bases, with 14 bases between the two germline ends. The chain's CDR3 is CASREQTGADTQYF. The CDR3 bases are TGTGCCAGCAGAGAACAGACCGGGGCAGATACGCAGTATTTT.

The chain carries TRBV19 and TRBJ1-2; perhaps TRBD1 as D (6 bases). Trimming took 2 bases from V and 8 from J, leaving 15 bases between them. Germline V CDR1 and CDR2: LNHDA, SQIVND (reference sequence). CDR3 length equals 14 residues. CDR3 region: CASSIKAGARGYTF. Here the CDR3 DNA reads TGTGCCAGTAGTATAAAGGCAGGGGCGAGAGGCTACACCTTC.